This T cell receptor (beta chain) appears in the sequencing data of a study of patients with pleural tuberculosis (dated by TCRdb to the mid-2010s). Instrument used: Illumina Genome Analyzer IIx. The public reads were reprocessed in TCRdb via fastp at Q25 and MiXCR, keeping in-frame beta chains. Each record represents a unique CDR3 protein, reported with the most common genes and DNA among its rows. The sample yields about 50,000 distinct CDR3 sequences; around 7% were counted once. In total, the top ten clones hold under 20% of the sample. As encoded in the germline V gene (reference sequence), CDR1 is DFQATT while CDR2 is SNEGSKA. The CDR3 goes from the cysteine to the phenylalanine over 15 residues. The sequence is cut down to CDR3 DNA, 45 bases in frame from base 1. Here V drops 2 bases and J drops 1 base, and the junction holds 7 bases not matched to any gene. There are many counts of this clonotype. Its antigen has not been determined. No much larger clonotype is one base removed from it; base qualities were not supplied.

The chain is made from TRBV20-1 and TRBJ2-5, with 7 bases in between that match TRBD2. The TCR was taken from a human donor with pleural tuberculosis. Read as DNA, the sequence is TGCAGTGCTAGAATATGGGGAGGGCCCCAAGAGACCCAGTACTTC. It translates as CSARIWGGPQETQYF.